These 32 T cell receptor beta chains originate from one sample sequenced in a study of blood T cell repertoires in COVID-19. Only in-frame clones appear in the TCRdb table, and some are missing; sequencing was by immunoSEQ multiplex PCR. The sample carries approximately 300,000 clones, approximately 90% recorded once. The sequenced sample was peripheral blood. Receptors were obtained from a man aged 40-50 years with acute or convalescent COVID-19.

The chain employs TRBV27 and TRBJ2-7, with 11 bases that match TRBD1. Germline V gene sequence: CDR1 MNHEY, CDR2 SMNVEV (reference sequence). The J segment lost 4 bases and the V segment lost 4 bases, leaving 6 bases of the junction unmatched. The CDR3 has 15 residues. The CDR3 spells CASSYGQGASYEQYF. The CDR3 DNA reads TGTGCCAGCAGTTATGGACAGGGGGCTTCTTACGAGCAGTACTTC.

The rearrangement joins TRBV10-2 to TRBJ1-6; D is perhaps TRBD1 (6 bases). CDR1 is WSHSY, CDR2 SAAADI, per germline. This CDR3 contains 14 residues. V was clipped by 4 bases and J by 9 bases, with 13 bases between them. CDR3 in amino acids: CASSVGGEGSPLHF. CDR3 nucleotides: TGCGCCAGCAGTGTAGGGGGAGAGGGTTCACCCCTCCACTTT.

The DNA of the CDR3 is TGTGCCAGCAGTTACCTTCGAGGGGGGGCCCCAGATACGCAGTATTTT. Protein product: CASSYLRGGAPDTQYF. V is TRBV6-5 and J is TRBJ2-3, with TRBD2 as a possible D gene (7 bases). Germline CDR1 and CDR2: MNHEY and SVGAGI. Trimming left V 2 bases short and J 4 bases short, with 16 bases between. The CDR3 is 16 residues long.

The chain uses TRBV6-2 or TRBV6-3 and TRBJ1-1; the D gene is possibly TRBD1 (6 bases). Germline-derived CDR1 and CDR2 are MNHEY and SVGEGT. The germline V and J ends were trimmed by 4 bases and 4 bases, with 19 bases remaining between them. The length of the CDR3 is 16 residues. The CDR3 is CASSSGQTRFGTEAFF. CDR3 DNA: TGTGCCAGCAGTTCCGGACAGACCCGGTTCGGCACTGAAGCTTTCTTT.

The chain couples TRBV2 to TRBJ2-2, with 10 bases identical to TRBD1. The J segment lost 3 bases and the V segment lost 5 bases, leaving 6 bases of the junction unmatched. This CDR3 spans 16 amino acids. Germline assignment: CDR1 SNHLY and CDR2 FYNNEI. The CDR3: CASSQGDRGDTGELFF. CDR3 nucleotides: TGTGCCAGCAGTCAAGGGGACAGGGGAGACACCGGGGAGCTGTTTTTT.

The J gene is TRBJ2-7, the V gene TRBV2, with D possibly being TRBD2 (6 bases). The CDR3 extends over 14 amino acids. Trimming cost V 6 bases and J 9 bases, with 21 bases left between them. Looked up from germline, CDR1 is SNHLY and CDR2 is FYNNEI. DNA for the CDR3: TGTGCCAGCAGGGAAACGGGACTCCCAGTTGGGCAGTACTTC. Translation: CASRETGLPVGQYF. The variable domain in full, with the rest retrieved from reference TRBV2 and TRBJ2-7, is EPEVTQTPSHQVTQMGQEVILRCVPISNHLYFYWYRQILGQKVEFLVSFYNNEISEKSEIFDDQFSVERPDGSNFTLKIRSTKLEDSAMYFCASRETGLPVGQYFGPGTRLTVT.

The chain combines TRBV30 with TRBJ2-2; TRBD2 might be the D (5 bases). CDR3 size: 12 residues. Germline values: CDR1 GTSNPN, CDR2 SVGIG (reference sequence). Trimming stripped 5 bases from V and 5 bases from J, with 9 bases between. CDR3 protein: CAWARGTGELFF. CDR3 nucleotide sequence: TGTGCCTGGGCACGGGGAACCGGGGAGCTGTTTTTT.

The V gene is TRBV2, the J gene TRBJ1-2; 10 bases agree with TRBD1. The CDR3 is 15 amino acids. V lost 6 bases and J lost 4; bases outside the gene matches: 8. Germline-derived CDR1 and CDR2 are SNHLY and FYNNEI. Here the CDR3 DNA reads TGTGCCAGCAGAGCTGACAGGGGGCTGATCTATGGCTACACCTTC. It codes for CASRADRGLIYGYTF.

This rearrangement joins TRBV7-9 to TRBJ2-3, with 7 positions matching TRBD2. The CDR3 totals 12 residues. V shed 2 bases and J 11 bases; nucleotides not matched to a gene: 4. Germline-derived CDR1 and CDR2 are SEHNR and FQNEAQ (reference sequence). In DNA form, the CDR3 reads TGTGCCAGCAGCTTATTCCCGGGGGGGCAGTATTTT. Its protein product is CASSLFPGGQYF.

V is TRBV7-2 and J is TRBJ2-2, with 9 bases fitting TRBD2. CDR1 SGHTA and CDR2 FQGNSA come from the germline V gene. This CDR3 has 15 amino acids. V trimming: 5 bases; J trimming: 2 bases; junction bases outside the gene matches: 3. In DNA, the CDR3 is TGTGCCAGCAGCCCTAGCGGGACCAACACCGGGGAGCTGTTTTTT. Translated: CASSPSGTNTGELFF.

The V call is TRBV5-4, the J call TRBJ1-1; 8 bases agree with TRBD1. Germline CDR1 is SGHNT and CDR2 is YYREEE (reference sequence). Trimming removed 7 bases from V and 1 base from J; junction bases left unmatched: 3. This CDR3 region has 13 residues. This CDR3 is CASADRGNTEAFF. The CDR3 nucleotides are TGTGCCAGCGCCGACAGGGGGAACACTGAAGCTTTCTTT.

The genes are TRBV18 and TRBJ1-1; perhaps TRBD1 as D (6 bases). Germline loops: CDR1 KGHSH, CDR2 LQKENI. The V and J ends lost 1 base and 4 bases respectively, with 13 bases between them. The CDR3 runs 15 residues. The CDR3 DNA follows: TGTGCCAGCTCACCACGACAGGATAAGGGCACTGAAGCTTTCTTT. Protein sequence: CASSPRQDKGTEAFF.

This clone has only one observation. The chain links TRBV6-5 to TRBJ1-2, with TRBD1 matching over 7 bases. V was clipped by 5 bases and J by 3 bases; unmatched bases: 6. CDR1 MNHEY and CDR2 SVGAGI come from the germline V gene. This CDR3 has 14 amino acids. The CDR3 DNA reads as TGTGCCAGCAGTACATCAGGGGGGTACTATGGCTACACCTTC. Residues: CASSTSGGYYGYTF.

This clone was counted a single time. The rearrangement joins TRBV10-3 to TRBJ2-7; 8 positions agree with TRBD1. The CDR3 runs to 13 residues. Germline trimming cut 8 bases from V and 4 bases from J; bases unmatched to any gene: 7. In germline, CDR1 is ENHRY, CDR2 SYGVKD. The CDR3 nucleotides read TGTGCCATCCGGCCCGGACAGGGTTACGAGCAGTACTTC. Residues: CAIRPGQGYEQYF.

The chain has TRBV2 and TRBJ2-7; D gene ambiguous. The CDR3 totals 15 residues. Per the germline V gene, CDR1 is SNHLY and CDR2 is FYNNEI. V was shortened by 0 bases and J by 3 bases, with 12 bases between the two germline ends. In DNA form, the CDR3 reads TGTGCCAGCAGTGAAGCACCGTCGGGTGTCTACGAGCAGTACTTC. It encodes CASSEAPSGVYEQYF.

As for this clone: The junction and the germline gene differ at one end; a read error may be behind it. The chain is built from TRBV6-4 and TRBJ1-2; D gene unclear. CDR3 size: 8 residues. Germline V gene sequence: CDR1 MRHNA, CDR2 SNTAGT. CDR3 protein: CATATGFF. The CDR3 DNA sequence: TGTGCCACTGCGACGGGGTTCTTC.

The J gene is TRBJ1-4, the V gene TRBV7-9; D gene ambiguous. Germline V CDR1 and CDR2: SEHNR, FQNEAQ (reference sequence). The CDR3 length is 14 residues. V lost 7 bases to trimming and J lost 2 bases, with 11 bases between them. CDR3 DNA sequence: TGTGCCAGCACCTCCTCGGGGACTAATGAAAAACTGTTTTTT. Translated: CASTSSGTNEKLFF.

The J gene is TRBJ1-6, the V gene TRBV7-6; 7 bases are shared with TRBD1. The germline gives CDR1 SGHVS, CDR2 FNYEAQ. Trimming took 1 base from V and 8 from J; bases not matched to a gene: 2. This CDR3 is 14 amino acids long. In DNA, the CDR3 is TGTGCCAGCAGCTTAGGACAGGGTTATTCACCCCTCCACTTT. Its protein is CASSLGQGYSPLHF.

The genes are TRBV3-1 (or the pseudogene TRBV3-2) and TRBJ2-4; D call uncertain. Germline CDR1 reads LGHDT; CDR2 reads YNNKEL (reference sequence). The CDR3 is made up of 11 amino acids. Trimming cost V 0 bases and J 13 bases, with 7 bases left between them. CDR3 DNA: TGTGCCAGCAGCCAAGACGACTTCCAGTACTTC. Translation gives CASSQDDFQYF.

This rearrangement joins TRBV5-1 to TRBJ1-4, with D uncertain. With 4 bases removed from V and 0 bases from J, the gap between germline ends came to 13 bases. The CDR3 consists of 16 residues. Per germline, CDR1 SGHRS and CDR2 YFSETQ. This CDR3 is CASSPRSEPTNEKLFF. The CDR3 bases are TGCGCCAGCAGCCCTAGATCGGAGCCAACTAATGAAAAACTGTTTTTT. Drawing the rest from reference TRBV5-1 and TRBJ1-4, the complete variable domain is KAGVTQTPRYLIKTRGQQVTLSCSPISGHRSVSWYQQTPGQGLQFLFEYFSETQRNKGNFPGRFSGRQFSNSRSEMNVSTLELGDSALYLCASSPRSEPTNEKLFFGSGTQLSVL.

This chain uses TRBV19 with TRBJ1-3; no clear D. Germline assignment: CDR1 LNHDA and CDR2 SQIVND (reference sequence). The ends were cut back, 6 bases at V and 4 bases at J, with 13 bases in the middle. There are 14 residues in the CDR3. CDR3 bases: TGTGCCAGTAGCTACGGACTCCTCGGAAACACCATATATTTT. It translates to CASSYGLLGNTIYF.

The rearrangement links TRBV6-5 to TRBJ2-7, with TRBD1 matching over 7 bases. Germline CDR1 is MNHEY and CDR2 is SVGAGI. J was trimmed by 1 base and V by 6 bases; bases with no gene match: 9. This CDR3 spans 15 amino acids. CDR3 residues: CASRANRGQSYEQYF. CDR3 DNA: TGTGCCAGCAGGGCGAACAGGGGCCAATCCTACGAGCAGTACTTC.

The V call is TRBV3-1 (or the pseudogene TRBV3-2), the J call TRBJ2-2; D is uncertain. The CDR3 runs 15 residues. The germline V gene encodes CDR1 LGHDT and CDR2 YNNKEL (reference sequence). V gave up 5 bases and J gave up 7 bases, with 17 bases separating them. The CDR3 loop is CASSYDSGRNGELFF. Here the CDR3 DNA reads TGTGCCAGCAGCTACGATTCAGGAAGAAACGGGGAGCTGTTTTTT.

The gene calls are TRBV10-3 and TRBJ2-7; the D gene is possibly TRBD1 (6 bases). Deletions cut 6 bases from V and 2 bases from J, with 17 bases between. This CDR3 contains 15 residues. CDR1 is ENHRY, CDR2 SYGVKD, per germline. The CDR3 coding sequence is TGTGCCATCAGGGGGCCGGGACACCTCACCTACGAGCAGTACTTC. Translation: CAIRGPGHLTYEQYF.

This chain links TRBV2 with TRBJ2-1; D call uncertain. The CDR3 loop spans 11 amino acids. V gave up 10 bases and J gave up 6 bases, with 10 bases separating them. Germline CDR1 and CDR2: SNHLY and FYNNEI. Written as DNA, the CDR3 is TGTGCCACTACAGTTCTCAATGAGCAGTTCTTC. Its protein is CATTVLNEQFF.

The CDR3 region has the DNA TGTGCCAGCACGAGGGTCAGGGGAGACACCGGGGAGCTGTTTTTT. This translates into CASTRVRGDTGELFF. The gene calls are TRBV11-2 and TRBJ2-2; possibly TRBD1 for D (6 bases). Germline lookup yields CDR1 SGHAT and CDR2 FQNNGV. Trimming cost V 7 bases and J 3 bases, with 15 bases left between them. The CDR3 consists of 15 residues.

V is TRBV19 and J is TRBJ1-1; D is undetermined. V was cut by 5 bases and J by 1 base, with 11 bases left in between. Germline loops: CDR1 LNHDA, CDR2 SQIVND (reference sequence). This CDR3 contains 14 residues. This chain's CDR3 is CASSLRRENTEAFF. In DNA, the CDR3 is TGTGCCAGTAGTCTCCGCCGGGAGAACACTGAAGCTTTCTTT.

This clone was counted a few times. The genes are TRBV4-1 and TRBJ2-7; TRBD2 matches 7 bases. The V gene's germline CDR1 is MGHRA and CDR2 YSYEKL. This CDR3 comprises 15 residues. With V trimmed by 0 bases and J by 1 base, 3 bases remained unmatched. The chain's CDR3 is CASSQEGRVSYEQYF. The CDR3 nucleotides are TGCGCCAGCAGCCAAGAAGGGAGGGTTTCCTACGAGCAGTACTTC.

The chain is built from TRBV15 and TRBJ1-5, with 10 bases that match TRBD1. The junction had 3 bases not matched to a gene; V was cut back by 3 bases and J by 4 bases. This CDR3 has 15 residues. Germline values: CDR1 LNHNV, CDR2 YYDKDF (reference sequence). CDR3 nucleotides: TGTGCCACCAGCAGCTGGACAGGGGGGAATCAGCCCCAGCATTTT. Translating it yields CATSSWTGGNQPQHF. Drawing the rest from reference TRBV15 and TRBJ1-5, the complete variable domain is DAMVIQNPRYQVTQFGKPVTLSCSQTLNHNVMYWYQQKSSQAPKLLFHYYDKDFNNEADTPDNFQSRRPNTSFCFLDIRSPGLGDTAMYLCATSSWTGGNQPQHFGDGTRLSIL.

The sample holds a few counts of this clone. The DNA for the CDR3 is TGTGCCAGCAGTTGGAGAGGAGATACGCAGTATTTT. It yields the protein CASSWRGDTQYF. The chain is built from TRBV12-3 or TRBV12-4 and TRBJ2-3; D call uncertain. This CDR3 is built from 12 residues. V was shortened by 4 bases and J by 5 bases, with 7 bases between the two germline ends.

The sample holds one count of this clone. V usage is TRBV3-1 (or the pseudogene TRBV3-2) and J usage is TRBJ2-1, with 7 bases identical to TRBD2. The V segment lost 4 bases and the J segment 14 bases; nucleotides outside the gene matches: 8. CDR1 is LGHDT and CDR2 is YNNKEL in the germline V gene (reference sequence). This CDR3 has 12 residues. The CDR3 is CASSPPGTTKFF. For the CDR3, the DNA is TGTGCCAGCAGCCCCCCGGGGACTACTAAGTTCTTC.

The rearrangement links TRBV4-2 to TRBJ1-1; maybe TRBD1 (6 bases). From germline, CDR1 is LGHNA and CDR2 YNFKEQ. V was shortened by 0 bases and J by 8 bases, with 13 bases between the two germline ends. The CDR3 is made up of 14 amino acids. CDR3: CASSQEGAGLEAFF. In nucleotides, the CDR3 is TGTGCCAGCAGCCAAGAGGGGGCAGGGTTGGAAGCTTTCTTT.